The clone carrying this T cell receptor (beta chain) qualifies as medium-sized (0.01 to 0.1%). The antigen is unknown. Clones were read by immunoSEQ multiplex PCR, and TCRdb kept only the in-frame ones, dropping some. The sample includes 15,000 or so clones, just under 70% of them seen just once. This entry belongs to a study of vaccination effects on CD4 cells after COVID-19. Pools of viral peptides were used by the ViraFEST assay to expand antigen-specific CD4+ T cells ahead of sequencing. Scientists isolated CD4+ T cells after an approximately 10-day culture period ended. Of the BNT162b2 and mRNA-1273 vaccines, participants received two doses of one or the other. Cultures had half their medium replaced with IL-2 medium on days 3 and 7. Notes on the study in general: After vaccination, at late timepoints, clones induced by infection and by vaccine contracted markedly. Convalescent patients in the study were few, and early post-infection timepoints were absent.

The clonotype originates from a human donor who received a COVID-19 vaccine. The input for sequencing was CD4+ T cells from PBMCs cultured with SARS-CoV-2 spike peptides, taken after COVID-19 vaccination.

The CDR3 nucleotides are TGTGCCAGCAGCCAAGATGCGAGTGGCACAGATACGCAGTATTTT. This sequence encodes CASSQDASGTDTQYF. V gene TRBV3-1 (or the pseudogene TRBV3-2) combines with J gene TRBJ2-3; D call uncertain. Germline V gives CDR1 LGHDT, CDR2 YNNKEL (reference sequence). This CDR3 has 15 amino acids. V was trimmed by 0 bases and J by 1 base, leaving 8 bases between them.